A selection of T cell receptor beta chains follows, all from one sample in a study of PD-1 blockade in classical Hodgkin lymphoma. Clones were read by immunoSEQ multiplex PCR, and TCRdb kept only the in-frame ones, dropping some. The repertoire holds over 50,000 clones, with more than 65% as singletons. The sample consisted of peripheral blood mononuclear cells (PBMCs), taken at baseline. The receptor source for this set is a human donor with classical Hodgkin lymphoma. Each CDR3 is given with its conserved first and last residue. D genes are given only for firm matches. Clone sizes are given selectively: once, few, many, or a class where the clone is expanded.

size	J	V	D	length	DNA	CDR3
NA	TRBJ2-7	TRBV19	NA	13	TGTGCCAGTAGTATGAAGGGGTACTACGAGCAGTACTTC	CASSMKGYYEQYF
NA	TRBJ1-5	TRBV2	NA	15	TGTGCCAGCAGCCCCAGAGAAGATAGCAATCAGCCCCAGCATTTT	CASSPREDSNQPQHF
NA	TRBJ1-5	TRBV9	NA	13	TGTGCCAGCAGCGTGAGAGGGGGACAGCCCCAGCATTTT	CASSVRGGQPQHF
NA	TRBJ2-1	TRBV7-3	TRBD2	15	TGTGCCAGCAGCCACTCTAGCGGGGGTTACAATGAGCAGTTCTTC	CASSHSSGGYNEQFF
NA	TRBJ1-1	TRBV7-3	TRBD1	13	TGTGCCAGCAGTCGGGACAGGGATACTGAAGCTTTCTTT	CASSRDRDTEAFF
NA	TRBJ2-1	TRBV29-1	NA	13	TGCAGCGTTGAAGATCCGCGGGCCGGGGGGCAGTTCTTC	CSVEDPRAGGQFF
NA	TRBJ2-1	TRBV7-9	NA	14	TGTGCCAGCAGCTTAGGAGGCTCCTACAATGAGCAGTTCTTC	CASSLGGSYNEQFF
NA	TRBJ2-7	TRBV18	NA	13	TGTGCCAGCACCCAGGGTTCTTCCTACGAGCAGTACTTC	CASTQGSSYEQYF
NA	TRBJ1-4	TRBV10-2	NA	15	TGCGCCAGCAGTGATCCCGGGACGCAGGTCGAGAAACTGTTTTTT	CASSDPGTQVEKLFF
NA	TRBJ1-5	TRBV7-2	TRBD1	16	TGTGCCAGCAGCCCGGGACAGGGTGATAGCAATCAGCCCCAGCATTTT	CASSPGQGDSNQPQHF
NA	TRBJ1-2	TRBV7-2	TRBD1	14	TGTGCCAGCACCGGGACAGGGGGCCTCTATGGCTACACCTTC	CASTGTGGLYGYTF
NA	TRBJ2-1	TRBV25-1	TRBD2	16	TGTGCCAGCAGTGAGGATCGGATTCTAGCGGGGGCTGAGCAGTTCTTC	CASSEDRILAGAEQFF
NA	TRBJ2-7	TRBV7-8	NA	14	TGTGCCAGCAGCTTATTCTCGGGGAGCTACGAGCAGTACTTC	CASSLFSGSYEQYF
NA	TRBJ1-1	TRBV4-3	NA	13	TGCGCCAGCAGCCAAACACACTCTTCGGGAGCTTTCTTT	CASSQTHSSGAFF
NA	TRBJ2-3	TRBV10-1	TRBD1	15	TGCGCCAGCAGTGAACCGACAGGGCGAACAGATACGCAGTATTTT	CASSEPTGRTDTQYF
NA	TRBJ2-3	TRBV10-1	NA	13	TGCGCCAGCAGTGAGTCGATGGCGGATACGCAGTATTTT	CASSESMADTQYF
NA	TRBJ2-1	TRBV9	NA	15	TGTGCCAGCAGCGTAGGACTAGAAATTTACAATGAGCAGTTCTTC	CASSVGLEIYNEQFF
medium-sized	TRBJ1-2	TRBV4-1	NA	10	TGCGCCAGCGGGACCGTACCCCACACCTTC	CASGTVPHTF
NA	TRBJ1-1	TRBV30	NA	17	TGTGCCTGGAGTGTAGTACAGTGGATACGCCCGAACACTGAAGCTTTCTTT	CAWSVVQWIRPNTEAFF
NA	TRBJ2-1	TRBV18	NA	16	TGTGCCAGCTCACCGGGGACCCGGATAAGGAATGGTGAGCAGTTCTTC	CASSPGTRIRNGEQFF
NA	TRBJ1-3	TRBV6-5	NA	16	TGTGCCAGCAGTTACTCGAGGACAAGCTCTGGAAACACCATATATTTT	CASSYSRTSSGNTIYF
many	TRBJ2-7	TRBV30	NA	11	TGTGCCTGGAGTCTGGCCTACGAGCAGTACTTC	CAWSLAYEQYF
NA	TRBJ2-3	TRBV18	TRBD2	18	TGTGCCAGCTCACTAAGAGTCGGGGCTAGCGGGAGGACAGATACGCAGTATTTT	CASSLRVGASGRTDTQYF
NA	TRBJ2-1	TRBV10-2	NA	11	TGCGCCAGTTTTGAGCAAGATGAGCAGTTCTTC	CASFEQDEQFF
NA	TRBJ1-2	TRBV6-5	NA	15	TGTGCCAGCAGCCCTATAAGGCGGGGTAACTATGGCTACACCTTC	CASSPIRRGNYGYTF
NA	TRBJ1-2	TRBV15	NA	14	TGTGCCACCAGCAGAGATCGGGTTGTTTATGGCTACACCTTC	CATSRDRVVYGYTF
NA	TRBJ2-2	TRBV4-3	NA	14	TGCGCCAGCAGCCAAGAAAACGGCCGCGGGGAGCTGTTTTTT	CASSQENGRGELFF
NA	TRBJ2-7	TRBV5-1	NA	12	TGCGCCAGCAGCTTACCGGGCGGCGAGCAGTACTTC	CASSLPGGEQYF
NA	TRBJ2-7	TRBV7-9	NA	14	TGTGCCAGCAGCTTAGGAATGAGCTCCTACGAGCAGTACTTC	CASSLGMSSYEQYF
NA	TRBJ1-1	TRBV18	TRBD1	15	TGTGCCAGCTCACTCTCCAGGGGGGTCGGTACTGAAGCTTTCTTT	CASSLSRGVGTEAFF
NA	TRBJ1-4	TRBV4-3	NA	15	TGCGCCAGCAGTCCCTCCTCCCTGGCCGGCGAAAAACTGTTTTTT	CASSPSSLAGEKLFF
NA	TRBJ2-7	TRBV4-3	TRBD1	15	TGCGCCAGCAGCCATTCCCCTCAGGGGGCAGGTGAGCAGTACTTC	CASSHSPQGAGEQYF
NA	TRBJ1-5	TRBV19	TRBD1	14	TGTGCCAGTAGTCCAGACAGGGTCGAGCAGCCCCAGCATTTT	CASSPDRVEQPQHF
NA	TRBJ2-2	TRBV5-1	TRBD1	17	TGCGCCAGCACCCCCGGTGGAACAGACAGGGGCACCGGGGAGCTGTTTTTT	CASTPGGTDRGTGELFF
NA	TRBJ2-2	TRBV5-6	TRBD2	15	TGTGCCAGCAGCCTGACTAGCGGGGCTACCGGGGAGCTGTTTTTT	CASSLTSGATGELFF
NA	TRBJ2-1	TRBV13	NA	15	TGTGCCAGCAGCTACGGACCCGGGCACCCGAATGAGCAGTTCTTC	CASSYGPGHPNEQFF